This T cell receptor beta chain was recovered during a study of blood T cell repertoires in COVID-19. As for the study in general: Whether acute or convalescent, the COVID-19 samples came from the United States, Italy and Spain. Sample material is recorded as cDNA or gDNA derived from T cells, B-cell-depleted T cells, or PBMCs.

In the authors' methods: Reference gene primers were amplified, and this amplification served to estimate nucleated cell counts. The data were produced by immunoSEQ multiplex PCR, yet TCRdb's version contains in-frame clones alone and is incomplete. V, J and clone size were drawn from that table, and D and trimming were deduced from the DNA. The sample consists of some 87,000 clones, around three quarters of them appearing once. Sample: peripheral blood. The origin of this receptor is a man aged 50-59 years who had recovered from COVID-19.

The CDR3 coding sequence is TGTGCCAGTAGTAAGGGGACAGGGAATCAGCCCCAGCATTTT. Translated: CASSKGTGNQPQHF. This chain joins TRBV19 and TRBJ1-5; 9 nucleotides agree with TRBD1. Germline V gene lookup returns CDR1 LNHDA and CDR2 SQIVND (reference sequence). This CDR3 contains 14 residues. J was trimmed by 4 bases and V by 4 bases; bases with no gene match: 2.